A selection of T cell receptor beta chains follows, all from one sample in a study of blood T cells in healthy people across ages. TCRdb processed the 5' RACE reads anew with MiXCR; each CDR3 protein has one entry. This sample has roughly 1.4 million distinct CDR3 sequences, with approximately 63% found just once. Input material: blood. The receptors here all came from a man between 18 and 35 years old in good health. Both conserved end residues are part of each CDR3. The D gene is left open where the match is weak. The size of a clone is reported for some rows only, either as once, few or many, or as a class for expanded clones.

V: TRBV12-3/TRBV12-4
size: NA
D: NA
J: TRBJ1-1
CDR3: CASSLGSRGTEAFF
DNA: TGTGCCAGCAGTCTCGGGAGTAGGGGCACTGAAGCTTTCTTT

V: TRBV11-2
size: NA
D: NA
J: TRBJ2-7
CDR3: CASSLGVGGTDSYEQYF
DNA: TGTGCCAGCAGCTTAGGGGTTGGGGGGACAGACTCCTACGAGCAGTACTTC

V: TRBV20-1
size: NA
D: NA
J: TRBJ2-3
CDR3: CSALGPAYTQYF
DNA: TGCAGTGCTCTGGGACCCGCATATACGCAGTATTTT

V: TRBV29-1
size: once
D: NA
J: TRBJ2-3
CDR3: CSVDSGLTDTQYF
DNA: TGCAGCGTTGATTCCGGCTTGACAGATACGCAGTATTTT

V: TRBV9
size: NA
D: NA
J: TRBJ2-5
CDR3: CASSVWPQEGSQETQYF
DNA: TGTGCCAGCAGCGTGTGGCCCCAAGAGGGCAGCCAAGAGACCCAGTACTTC

V: TRBV5-1
size: few
D: TRBD2
J: TRBJ2-1
CDR3: CASSPGTSQNEQFF
DNA: TGCGCCAGCAGCCCAGGGACTAGCCAAAATGAGCAGTTCTTC

V: TRBV27
size: NA
D: NA
J: TRBJ1-1
CDR3: CASSFRGFTEAFF
DNA: TGTGCCAGCAGTTTTAGGGGGTTCACTGAAGCTTTCTTT

V: TRBV7-2
size: few
D: NA
J: TRBJ2-3
CDR3: CASSLQTDTQYF
DNA: TGTGCCAGCAGCTTACAGACAGATACGCAGTATTTT

V: TRBV21-1
size: NA
D: NA
J: TRBJ2-3
CDR3: CAFRPWEEDTQYF
DNA: TGTGCCTTTAGGCCCTGGGAGGAAGATACGCAGTATTTT

V: TRBV27
size: few
D: TRBD2
J: TRBJ2-5
CDR3: CASSPITGLAGRETQYF
DNA: TGTGCCAGCAGTCCTATAACCGGTCTAGCGGGGCGAGAGACCCAGTACTTC

V: TRBV29-1
size: few
D: TRBD1
J: TRBJ1-2
CDR3: CSVGGQPTPGYTF
DNA: TGCAGCGTTGGGGGACAGCCCACCCCAGGCTACACCTTC

V: TRBV20-1
size: few
D: TRBD2
J: TRBJ2-5
CDR3: CSAPLSGGEETQYF
DNA: TGCAGTGCTCCGCTTAGCGGGGGGGAAGAGACCCAGTACTTC

V: TRBV4-2
size: NA
D: TRBD2
J: TRBJ2-1
CDR3: CASSQSRGTSIYNEQFF
DNA: TGTGCCAGCAGCCAATCCCGCGGGACTAGCATATACAATGAGCAGTTCTTC

V: TRBV5-1
size: few
D: NA
J: TRBJ2-7
CDR3: CASSIGGFDEQYF
DNA: TGCGCCAGCAGCATAGGAGGGTTCGACGAGCAGTACTTC

V: TRBV25-1
size: few
D: NA
J: TRBJ1-2
CDR3: CASSGNRADYGYTF
DNA: TGTGCCAGCAGTGGGAACAGGGCGGACTATGGCTACACCTTC

V: TRBV29-1
size: few
D: NA
J: TRBJ2-7
CDR3: CSVEVELPYEQYF
DNA: TGCAGCGTTGAAGTCGAGCTCCCCTACGAGCAGTACTTC

V: TRBV27
size: NA
D: NA
J: TRBJ2-7
CDR3: CASGGTDISYEQYF
DNA: TGTGCCAGCGGAGGGACAGACATCTCCTACGAGCAGTACTTC

V: TRBV10-3
size: NA
D: NA
J: TRBJ1-5
CDR3: CAISNRLQQGGNQPQHF
DNA: TGTGCCATCAGTAATCGGCTTCAACAGGGCGGAAATCAGCCCCAGCATTTT

V: TRBV27
size: NA
D: NA
J: TRBJ2-3
CDR3: CASSFEADRHTDMQYF
DNA: TGTGCCAGCAGTTTCGAGGCCGACAGACACACAGATATGCAGTATTTT

V: TRBV2
size: NA
D: TRBD1
J: TRBJ2-5
CDR3: CASRRGRDSEQYF
DNA: TGTGCCAGCAGAAGGGGGCGAGACTCAGAGCAGTACTTC

V: TRBV20-1
size: NA
D: TRBD1
J: TRBJ2-3
CDR3: CSASQGSEDTQYF
DNA: TGCAGTGCTTCACAGGGGAGCGAAGATACGCAGTATTTT

V: TRBV6-5
size: NA
D: TRBD2
J: TRBJ2-3
CDR3: CASSWTSGLYYQNTDTQYF
DNA: TGTGCCAGCAGTTGGACTAGCGGGCTATACTACCAGAACACAGATACGCAGTATTTT

V: TRBV5-1
size: few
D: TRBD2
J: TRBJ2-1
CDR3: CASSTWTSGGSSYNEQFF
DNA: TGCGCCAGCAGCACATGGACTAGCGGGGGGAGCTCCTACAATGAGCAGTTCTTC